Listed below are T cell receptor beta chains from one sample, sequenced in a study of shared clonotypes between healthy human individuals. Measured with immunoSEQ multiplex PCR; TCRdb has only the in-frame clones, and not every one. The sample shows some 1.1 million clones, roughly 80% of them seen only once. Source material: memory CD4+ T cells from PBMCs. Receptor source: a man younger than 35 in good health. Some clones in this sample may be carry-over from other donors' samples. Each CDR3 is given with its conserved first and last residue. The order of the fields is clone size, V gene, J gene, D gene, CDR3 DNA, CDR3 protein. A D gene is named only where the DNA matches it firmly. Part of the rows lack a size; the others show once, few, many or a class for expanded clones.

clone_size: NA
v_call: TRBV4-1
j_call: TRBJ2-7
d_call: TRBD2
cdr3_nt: TGCGCCAGCAGCAGAAGCGGGAACTACGAGCAGTACTTC
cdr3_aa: CASSRSGNYEQYF

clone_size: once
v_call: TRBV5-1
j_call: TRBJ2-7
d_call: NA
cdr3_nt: TGCGCCAGCAGCTTGGTGGCGGGAACCTCCTACGAGCAGTACTTC
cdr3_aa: CASSLVAGTSYEQYF

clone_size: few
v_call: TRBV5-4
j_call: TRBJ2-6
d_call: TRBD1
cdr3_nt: TGTGCCAGCAGCCACAGGGGATTTGGGTCTGGGGCCAACGTCCTGACTTTC
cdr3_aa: CASSHRGFGSGANVLTF

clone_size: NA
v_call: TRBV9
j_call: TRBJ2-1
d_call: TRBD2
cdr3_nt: TGTGCCAGCAGCTCCCGGACTAGCGGGAGCGAGCAGTTCTTC
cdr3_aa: CASSSRTSGSEQFF

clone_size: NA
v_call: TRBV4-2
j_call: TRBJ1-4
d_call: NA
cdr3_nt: TGTGCCAGCAGCCAAGATCGGGCCAGGACCACGGCAAAACTGTTTTTT
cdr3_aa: CASSQDRARTTAKLFF

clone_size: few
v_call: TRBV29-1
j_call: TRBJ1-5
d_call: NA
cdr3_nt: TGCAGCGTGGGAGACGGTCTGGGGCAGCCCCAGCATTTT
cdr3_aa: CSVGDGLGQPQHF

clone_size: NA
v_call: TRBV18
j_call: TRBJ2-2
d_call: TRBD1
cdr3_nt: TGTGCCAGCTCACCCTACCGAGACAGGGTGGGCACCGGGGAGCTGTTTTTT
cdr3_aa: CASSPYRDRVGTGELFF

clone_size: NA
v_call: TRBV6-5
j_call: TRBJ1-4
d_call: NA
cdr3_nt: TGTGCCAGCAGTTACTCGCCGGGTGAAAAACTGTTTTTT
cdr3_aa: CASSYSPGEKLFF

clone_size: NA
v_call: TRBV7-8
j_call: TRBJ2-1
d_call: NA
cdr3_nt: TGTGCCAGCAGCTTCCAAATCCTGGAGGATGAGCAGTTCTTC
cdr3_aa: CASSFQILEDEQFF

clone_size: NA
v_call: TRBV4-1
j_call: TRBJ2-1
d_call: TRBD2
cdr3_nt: TGCGCCAGCAGCCAACCAAGCGGGAGGAGGGTCAATGAGCAGTTCTTC
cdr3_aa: CASSQPSGRRVNEQFF